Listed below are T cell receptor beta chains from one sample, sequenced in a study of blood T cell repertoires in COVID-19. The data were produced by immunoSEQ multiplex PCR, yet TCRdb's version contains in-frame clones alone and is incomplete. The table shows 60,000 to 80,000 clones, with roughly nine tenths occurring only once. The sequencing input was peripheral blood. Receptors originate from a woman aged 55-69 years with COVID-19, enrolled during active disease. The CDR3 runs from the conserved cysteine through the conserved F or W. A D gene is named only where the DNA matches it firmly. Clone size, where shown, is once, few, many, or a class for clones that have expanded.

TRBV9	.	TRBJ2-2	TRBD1	CASSVGRGPGTGELFF	TGTGCCAGCAGCGTAGGAAGGGGGCCGGGCACCGGGGAGCTGTTTTTT
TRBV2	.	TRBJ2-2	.	CASSEPRGANTGELFF	TGTGCCAGCAGTGAACCCCGCGGGGCGAACACCGGGGAGCTGTTTTTT
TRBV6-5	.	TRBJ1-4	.	CASSNSGTNEKLFF	TGTGCCAGCAGTAATAGCGGAACTAATGAAAAACTGTTTTTT
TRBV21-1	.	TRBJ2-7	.	CASSKGAESDSYEQYF	TGTGCCAGCAGCAAAGGCGCGGAAAGCGACTCCTACGAGCAGTACTTC
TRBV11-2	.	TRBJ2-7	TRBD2	CASSLGLANYEQYF	TGTGCCAGCAGCCTGGGACTAGCGAACTACGAGCAGTACTTC
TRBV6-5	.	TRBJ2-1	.	CASSPRGLTYNEQFF	TGTGCCAGCAGCCCACGGGGGTTAACATACAATGAGCAGTTCTTC
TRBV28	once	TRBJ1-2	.	CASSRKDSFYGYTF	TGTGCCAGCAGTCGGAAGGACAGTTTCTATGGCTACACCTTC
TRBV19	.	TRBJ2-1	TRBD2	CASSTAGGTTQFF	TGTGCCAGTAGTACAGCGGGAGGCACCACCCAGTTCTTC
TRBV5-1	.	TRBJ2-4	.	CASSLPGVAKNIQYF	TGCGCCAGCAGCTTGCCAGGGGTGGCCAAAAACATTCAGTACTTC
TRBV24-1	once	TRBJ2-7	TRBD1	CATSDTGTGSYEQYF	TGTGCCACCAGTGATACCGGGACAGGGAGCTACGAGCAGTACTTC